These T cell receptor beta chains were read from a single sample in a study of T cells in Graves' hyperthyroidism and ophthalmopathy. TCRdb processed the multiplex PCR reads anew with MiXCR; each CDR3 protein has one entry. The profile shows a few hundred thousand distinct CDR3 sequences, around 14% of them singletons. Sample: blood. The source of these receptors is a woman between 25 and 40 years old with Graves' hyperthyroidism. Each CDR3 is given with its conserved first and last residue. The order of the fields is V gene, D gene, J gene, clone size, CDR3 protein, CDR3 DNA. D genes are given only for firm matches. Rows may omit the clone size; those that give it use once, few, many or a size class.

V: TRBV14; D: TRBD1; J: TRBJ2-1; size: .; CDR3: CASSERDRGVNEQFF; DNA: TGTGCCAGCAGCGAACGGGACAGGGGGGTGAATGAGCAGTTCTTC
V: TRBV20-1; D: .; J: TRBJ2-7; size: .; CDR3: CSASGAPPSSWQYF; DNA: TGCAGTGCTAGTGGGGCTCCCCCAAGCTCATGGCAGTACTTC
V: TRBV5-1; D: TRBD1; J: TRBJ2-7; size: once; CDR3: CASSSSGQSTYEQYF; DNA: TGCGCCAGCAGCTCGTCGGGACAGTCGACCTACGAGCAGTACTTC
V: TRBV6-1; D: TRBD2; J: TRBJ2-3; size: many; CDR3: CASSTGLAGDTQYF; DNA: TGTGCCAGCAGCACCGGACTAGCGGGAGATACGCAGTATTTT
V: TRBV6-1; D: TRBD2; J: TRBJ2-7; size: many; CDR3: CASSAPPRSGSSEQYF; DNA: TGTGCCAGCAGTGCCCCCCCTCGGAGCGGGAGTAGCGAGCAGTACTTC
V: TRBV5-1; D: TRBD2; J: TRBJ2-2; size: .; CDR3: CASTRLAGLTGELFF; DNA: TGCGCCAGCACCCGTCTAGCGGGATTGACCGGGGAGCTGTTTTTT
V: TRBV7-6; D: .; J: TRBJ2-7; size: .; CDR3: CASSLERAYEQYF; DNA: TGTGCCAGCAGCTTAGAGCGCGCCTACGAGCAGTACTTC
V: TRBV4-1; D: TRBD2; J: TRBJ2-7; size: .; CDR3: CASSQGRLAETYEQYF; DNA: TGCGCCAGCAGCCAAGGGAGACTAGCGGAGACCTACGAGCAGTACTTC
V: TRBV20-1; D: TRBD1; J: TRBJ1-6; size: few; CDR3: CSARDGGRDRYNSPLHF; DNA: TGCAGTGCTAGAGATGGGGGCCGGGACAGATATAATTCACCCCTCCACTTT
V: TRBV19; D: TRBD1; J: TRBJ2-7; size: few; CDR3: CASSLGTGDSYEQYF; DNA: TGTGCCAGTAGTCTTGGGACAGGGGACTCCTACGAGCAGTACTTC
V: TRBV9; D: TRBD1; J: TRBJ1-1; size: many; CDR3: CASSVEPTGATEAFF; DNA: TGTGCCAGCAGCGTGGAACCCACAGGGGCGACTGAAGCTTTCTTT
V: TRBV20-1; D: .; J: TRBJ1-1; size: many; CDR3: CSSLDILTEAFF; DNA: TGCAGTTCACTCGACATTCTCACTGAAGCTTTCTTT
V: TRBV6-1; D: .; J: TRBJ2-7; size: many; CDR3: CASSEARGQADYEQYF; DNA: TGTGCCAGCAGTGAAGCTCGGGGCCAGGCAGACTACGAGCAGTACTTC
V: TRBV4-1; D: TRBD1; J: TRBJ1-1; size: .; CDR3: CASSQEPRQGATEAFF; DNA: TGCGCCAGCAGCCAAGAGCCCCGACAGGGGGCCACTGAAGCTTTCTTT
V: TRBV12-3/TRBV12-4; D: TRBD1; J: TRBJ1-4; size: many; CDR3: CASSPMGQRNEKLFF; DNA: TGTGCCAGCAGCCCAATGGGACAGCGTAATGAAAAACTGTTTTTT
V: TRBV10-3; D: TRBD2; J: TRBJ2-1; size: many; CDR3: CAISPGTSGSFGEQFF; DNA: TGTGCCATCAGTCCGGGGACTAGCGGGAGCTTCGGTGAGCAGTTCTTC
V: TRBV4-1; D: TRBD2; J: TRBJ2-5; size: few; CDR3: CASSQDMPAGVQYF; DNA: TGCGCCAGCAGCCAAGATATGCCAGCGGGGGTTCAGTACTTC
V: TRBV10-2; D: TRBD2; J: TRBJ2-3; size: .; CDR3: CVGSGRAADTQYF; DNA: TGCGTCGGGAGCGGGAGGGCCGCAGATACGCAGTATTTT
V: TRBV27; D: .; J: TRBJ2-1; size: many; CDR3: CASSKLQDNEQFF; DNA: TGTGCCAGCAGTAAGCTACAGGACAATGAGCAGTTCTTC
V: TRBV9; D: .; J: TRBJ1-2; size: .; CDR3: CASSPQPTPNYGYTF; DNA: TGTGCCAGCAGCCCACAGCCGACACCAAACTATGGCTACACCTTC
V: TRBV5-1; D: .; J: TRBJ2-3; size: many; CDR3: CASSLIRDEDTQYF; DNA: TGCGCCAGCAGCTTGATACGGGATGAAGATACGCAGTATTTT
V: TRBV19; D: .; J: TRBJ2-7; size: many; CDR3: CASSIGTTLYEQYF; DNA: TGTGCCAGTAGTATTGGGACCACACTTTACGAGCAGTACTTC